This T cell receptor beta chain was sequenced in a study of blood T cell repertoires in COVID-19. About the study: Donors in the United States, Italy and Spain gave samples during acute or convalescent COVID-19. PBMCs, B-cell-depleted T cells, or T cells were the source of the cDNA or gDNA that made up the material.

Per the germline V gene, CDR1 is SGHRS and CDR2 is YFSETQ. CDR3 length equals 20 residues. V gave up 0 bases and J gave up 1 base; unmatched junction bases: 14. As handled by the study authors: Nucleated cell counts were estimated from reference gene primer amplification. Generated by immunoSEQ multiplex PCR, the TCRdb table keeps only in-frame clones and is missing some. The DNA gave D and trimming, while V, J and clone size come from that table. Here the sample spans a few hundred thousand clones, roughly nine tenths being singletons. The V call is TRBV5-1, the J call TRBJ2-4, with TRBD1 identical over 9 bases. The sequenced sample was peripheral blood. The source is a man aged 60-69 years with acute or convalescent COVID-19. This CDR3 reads CASSLAFGGQGQLAKNIQYF. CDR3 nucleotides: TGCGCCAGCAGCTTGGCCTTTGGAGGACAGGGGCAGTTGGCCAAAAACATTCAGTACTTC. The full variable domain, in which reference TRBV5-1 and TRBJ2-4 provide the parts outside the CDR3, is KAGVTQTPRYLIKTRGQQVTLSCSPISGHRSVSWYQQTPGQGLQFLFEYFSETQRNKGNFPGRFSGRQFSNSRSEMNVSTLELGDSALYLCASSLAFGGQGQLAKNIQYFGAGTRLSVL.